The 9 T cell receptor beta chains in this list originate from one sample, sequenced in a study of response to subunit inactivated influenza vaccine. TCRdb ran MiXCR on the RT-PCR reads and lists one entry per CDR3 protein. The sample lists roughly 650,000 distinct CDR3 sequences; approximately 14% were seen once. The starting material was PBMCs from blood, obtained 12 days after vaccination. Receptors originate from a man aged 50 or older who received an inactivated influenza vaccine.

This clonotype occurred many times. V is TRBV4-2 and J is TRBJ2-5, with TRBD2 as a possible D gene (5 bases). The CDR3 is 14 amino acids. CDR1 LGHNA and CDR2 YNFKEQ come from the germline V gene. V lost 0 bases and J lost 1, with 6 bases in between. For the CDR3, the DNA is TGTGCCAGCAGCCAAGATACTAGCCAAGAGACCCAGTACTTC. Translation gives CASSQDTSQETQYF.

Ten or more counts support this clonotype. The rearrangement links TRBV3-1 to TRBJ2-3; D gene unclear. The CDR3 spans 13 residues. The germline gives CDR1 LGHDT, CDR2 YNNKEL (reference sequence). V was pared by 0 bases and J by 5 bases, with 6 bases between. The CDR3 sequence is CASSQESRDTQYF. CDR3 DNA sequence: TGTGCCAGCAGCCAAGAGTCCCGAGATACGCAGTATTTT.

V usage is TRBV10-3 and J usage is TRBJ2-7; 10 nucleotides match TRBD1. CDR1 and CDR2 from the germline V gene are ENHRY and SYGVKD. This CDR3 has 13 residues. V lost 10 bases to trimming and J lost 5 bases; unmatched junction nucleotides: 8. CDR3 coding DNA: TGTGCCACCGAGACAGGGGGCGAGGACGAGCAGTACTTC. This codes for CATETGGEDEQYF.

This clonotype was detected only a few times. The genes are TRBV7-2 and TRBJ2-3, with TRBD1 matching 8 bases. CDR1 and CDR2 from the germline V gene are SGHTA and FQGNSA. The CDR3 is 14 amino acids. With V trimmed by 5 bases and J by 4 bases, 5 bases remained unmatched. The CDR3 DNA reads TGTGCCAGCAGCAGCCAGGGGGCCTCAGATACGCAGTATTTT. Its protein product is CASSSQGASDTQYF.

This clonotype has a handful of counts. V is TRBV6-1 and J is TRBJ2-7, with D maybe TRBD2 (6 bases). This CDR3 has 15 amino acids. V was shortened by 6 bases and J by 4 bases, with 19 bases between the two germline ends. Germline V lookup: CDR1 MNHNS, CDR2 SASEGT. CDR3 amino acids: CASRKTGTAIYEQYF. CDR3 DNA: TGTGCCAGCAGAAAAACCGGGACTGCTATTTACGAGCAGTACTTC.

This sequence joins TRBV6-5 and TRBJ2-7; no definite D call. The CDR3 totals 14 residues. CDR1 and CDR2 (germline): MNHEY, SVGAGI. With 0 bases removed from V and 3 bases from J, the gap between germline ends came to 9 bases. The CDR3 region is CASSYSVPVYEQYF. The CDR3 DNA is TGTGCCAGCAGTTACTCGGTGCCCGTCTACGAGCAGTACTTC.

The genes are TRBV6-5 and TRBJ1-4, with 7 positions matching TRBD1. This CDR3 has 16 residues. The V gene's germline CDR1 is MNHEY and CDR2 SVGAGI. V dropped 2 bases and J dropped 8; count of bases not matched to a gene: 11. The CDR3 protein is CASSYALRTGREKLFF. CDR3 in DNA: TGTGCCAGCAGTTACGCCCTTCGGACAGGTCGGGAAAAACTGTTTTTT.

V is TRBV7-2 and J is TRBJ2-1; TRBD2 matches 13 bases. The germline V gene encodes CDR1 SGHTA and CDR2 FQGNSA. The CDR3 has 16 residues. V trimming: 1 base; J trimming: 10 bases; junction bases outside the gene matches: 7. In DNA form, the CDR3 reads TGTGCCAGCAGCTTAGTCGGGACTAGCGGGATGAACGAGCAGTTCTTC. This gives the protein CASSLVGTSGMNEQFF.

Only a few counts were recorded for this clonotype. This chain uses TRBV18 with TRBJ2-7, with 8 bases fitting TRBD1. The CDR3 has 14 residues. The V gene's germline CDR1 is KGHSH and CDR2 LQKENI. V dropped 2 bases and J dropped 3; count of bases not matched to a gene: 3. The CDR3 bases are TGTGCCAGCTCACCAGCACAGGGGGGCTACGAGCAGTACTTC. Amino acid sequence: CASSPAQGGYEQYF.